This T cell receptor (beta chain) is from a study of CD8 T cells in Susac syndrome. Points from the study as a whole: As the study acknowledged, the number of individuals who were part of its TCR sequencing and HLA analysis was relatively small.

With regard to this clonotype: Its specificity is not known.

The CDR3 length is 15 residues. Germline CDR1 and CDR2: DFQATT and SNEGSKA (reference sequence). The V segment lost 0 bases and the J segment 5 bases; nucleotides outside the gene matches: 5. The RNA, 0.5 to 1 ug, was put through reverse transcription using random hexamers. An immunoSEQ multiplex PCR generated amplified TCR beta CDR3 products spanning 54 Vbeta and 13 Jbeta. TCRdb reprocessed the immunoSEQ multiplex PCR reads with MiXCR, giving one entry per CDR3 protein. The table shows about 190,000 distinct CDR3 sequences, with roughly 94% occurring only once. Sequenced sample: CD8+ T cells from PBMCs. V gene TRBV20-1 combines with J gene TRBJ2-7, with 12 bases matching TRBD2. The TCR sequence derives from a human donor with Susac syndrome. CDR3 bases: TGCAGTGCTAGAGATGCTAGCGGGGGGGCCCACGAGCAGTACTTC. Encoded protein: CSARDASGGAHEQYF.